Below, 27 T cell receptor beta chains from the same sample are listed, as sequenced in a study of T cells in Graves' hyperthyroidism and ophthalmopathy. TCR beta CDR3 regions were amplified from RNA. Carried out on the TCR CDR3, a first-round RT-PCR used the HTBI primer set. TCRdb called the multiplex PCR reads again in MiXCR, with one record for every CDR3 protein. This table has hundreds of thousands of distinct CDR3 sequences, about 15% appearing once. The sample was blood. The receptors stem from a man aged 18 to 30 with Graves' ophthalmopathy.

This clonotype was seen many times. The chain is built from TRBV11-2 and TRBJ1-6; D ambiguous. The CDR3 extends over 15 amino acids. Trimming left V 5 bases short and J 0 bases short, with 8 bases between. CDR1 SGHAT and CDR2 FQNNGV come from the germline V gene. CDR3: CASSEQSSYNSPLHF. CDR3 nucleotide sequence: TGTGCCAGCAGCGAACAGAGCTCCTATAATTCACCCCTCCACTTT. Full variable domain (outside the CDR3, taken from reference TRBV11-2 and TRBJ1-6): EAGVAQSPRYKIIEKRQSVAFWCNPISGHATLYWYQQILGQGPKLLIQFQNNGVVDDSQLPKDRFSAERLKGVDSTLKIQPAKLEDSAVYLCASSEQSSYNSPLHFGNGTRLTVT.

Ten or more counts support this clonotype. V is TRBV20-1 and J is TRBJ2-7; the match to TRBD2 covers 13 bases. V was clipped by 2 bases and J by 4 bases; unmatched bases: 2. Germline loops: CDR1 DFQATT, CDR2 SNEGSKA (reference sequence). CDR3 size: 14 residues. CDR3 in DNA: TGCAGTGCTAGACGGACTAGCGGGAGTTACGAGCAGTACTTC. It translates to CSARRTSGSYEQYF.

The sample holds many counts of this clonotype. The chain links TRBV7-2 to TRBJ2-5, with D possibly being TRBD2 (5 bases). This CDR3 has 12 residues. CDR1 is SGHTA and CDR2 is FQGNSA in the germline V gene. Trimming removed 5 bases at V and 5 bases at J, with 9 bases between. The CDR3 loop reads CASSDYSETQYF. The CDR3 bases are TGTGCCAGCAGCGACTACTCGGAGACCCAGTACTTC.

At least ten counts were recorded for this clonotype. The chain uses TRBV30 and TRBJ1-2; the D gene is possibly TRBD1 (5 bases). V lost 2 bases and J 3 bases, leaving 10 bases between the germline ends. The CDR3 is made up of 13 amino acids. Germline V lookup: CDR1 GTSNPN, CDR2 SVGIG (reference sequence). As DNA, the CDR3 is TGTGCCTGGAGTAGCGGGGGATACTATGGCTACACCTTC. Its translation is CAWSSGGYYGYTF.

This clonotype has a count of ten or more. The V gene is TRBV20-1, the J gene TRBJ1-6; 8 bases map to TRBD1. V trimming: 1 base; J trimming: 9 bases; junction bases outside the gene matches: 5. Germline values: CDR1 DFQATT, CDR2 SNEGSKA (reference sequence). The CDR3 is 14 residues long. CDR3 in amino acids: CSARVNRGVSPLHF. DNA for the CDR3: TGCAGTGCTAGAGTAAACAGGGGGGTTTCACCCCTCCACTTT.

The chain is built from TRBV18 and TRBJ2-7; D is undetermined. Between the trimmed V and J ends, which lost 0 bases and 3 bases, there was a span of 6 bases. CDR1 is KGHSH, CDR2 LQKENI, per germline. The CDR3 totals 13 residues. The CDR3 sequence: CASSPPSLYEQYF. The CDR3, as DNA: TGTGCCAGCTCACCACCGTCTCTCTACGAGCAGTACTTC.

In its sample, this clonotype was seen a few times. The V call is TRBV6-1, the J call TRBJ1-1; D not certain. Per the germline V gene, CDR1 is MNHNS and CDR2 is SASEGT. The germline V and J ends were trimmed by 7 bases and 3 bases, with 12 bases remaining between them. The CDR3 is made up of 13 amino acids. The CDR3 DNA sequence: TGTGCCAGCATGCCCCAGGTATACACTGAAGCTTTCTTT. This codes for CASMPQVYTEAFF.

The table lists this clonotype with a few counts. This sequence joins TRBV29-1 and TRBJ2-2; D is unclear. Germline CDR1 SQVTM, CDR2 ANQGSEA. The CDR3 is 12 residues long. Trimming removed 3 bases at V and 5 bases at J, with 7 bases between. The CDR3 DNA sequence: TGCAGCGTTGAGAAGGCGACCGGGGAGCTGTTTTTT. Translated: CSVEKATGELFF.

This clonotype was detected ten times or more. V and J are TRBV18 and TRBJ1-6; D perhaps matches TRBD1 (6 bases). Germline-derived CDR1 and CDR2 are KGHSH and LQKENI. The germline V and J ends were trimmed by 5 bases and 11 bases, with 13 bases remaining between them. The CDR3 sequence is 13 residues long. The CDR3 DNA is TGTGCCAGCTCAGCTACAGGGACCGCACCCCTCCACTTT. This translates into CASSATGTAPLHF.

Ten or more counts support this clonotype. The chain links TRBV6-1 to TRBJ2-7; the D gene is possibly TRBD1 (5 bases). The CDR3 runs to 14 residues. V gave up 7 bases and J gave up 5 bases, with 18 bases separating them. Germline loops: CDR1 MNHNS, CDR2 SASEGT. CDR3 DNA: TGTGCCAGCATTGGGGCCCGACCATTCGACGAGCAGTACTTC. This gives the protein CASIGARPFDEQYF.

This chain uses TRBV19 with TRBJ1-5; 11 nucleotides agree with TRBD1. V lost 5 bases and J lost 7; bases outside the gene matches: 7. There are 15 residues in the CDR3. The germline V gene has CDR1 LNHDA and CDR2 SQIVND (reference sequence). The DNA of the CDR3 is TGTGCCAGTAGTTCCGGGACAGGGGGAGAACAGCCCCAGCATTTT. Protein sequence: CASSSGTGGEQPQHF.

This sequence joins TRBV2 and TRBJ1-2; 11 nucleotides align to TRBD1. The CDR3 length is 13 residues. Trimming removed 11 bases from V and 8 bases from J; junction bases left unmatched: 10. Germline V gene data show CDR1 as SNHLY and CDR2 as FYNNEI. The CDR3 nucleotides are TGTGCCGGCGGGGGGACAGGGGGGGTGGGCTACACCTTC. Its translation: CAGGGTGGVGYTF.

The V gene is TRBV4-1, the J gene TRBJ1-5, with D possibly TRBD1 on 6 matching bases. Trimming took off 1 base at V and 9 bases at J, with 10 bases between the two ends. Germline assignment: CDR1 MGHRA and CDR2 YSYEKL. This CDR3 comprises 13 residues. The CDR3 DNA is TGCGCCAGCAGCCAAGGACAGGCGTCGCCCCAGCATTTT. Residues: CASSQGQASPQHF.

This clonotype has a count of ten or more. The rearrangement joins TRBV20-1 to TRBJ2-7, with D maybe TRBD1 (6 bases). V gave up 1 base and J gave up 3 bases, with 16 bases separating them. The CDR3 runs to 15 residues. Germline V lookup: CDR1 DFQATT, CDR2 SNEGSKA (reference sequence). CDR3 region: CSARAFRGGDYEQYF. The CDR3 DNA is TGCAGTGCTAGAGCGTTTCGAGGGGGAGACTACGAGCAGTACTTC.

This clonotype was detected a few times. This chain links TRBV9 with TRBJ2-1, with 10 bases that match TRBD1. CDR3 length: 17 amino acids. V lost 0 bases, J lost 8 bases, and 11 bases stayed unmatched. The germline CDR1 and CDR2 sequences are SGDLS and YYNGEE. The CDR3 here is CASSVATRQGARDEQFF. The CDR3 DNA sequence: TGTGCCAGCAGCGTAGCCACTAGACAGGGGGCTAGGGATGAGCAGTTCTTC. Full variable domain (rest looked up from reference TRBV9 and TRBJ2-1): DSGVTQTPKHLITATGQRVTLRCSPRSGDLSVYWYQQSLDQGLQFLIQYYNGEERAKGNILERFSAQQFPDLHSELNLSSLELGDSALYFCASSVATRQGARDEQFFGPGTRLTVL.

To note about this clonotype: A much larger clone sits a single nucleotide away, making a read error possible. The chain joins TRBV2 to TRBJ2-2; weak D call: TRBD1 (5 bases). The V and J ends lost 5 bases and 9 bases respectively, with 13 bases between them. Germline assignment: CDR1 SNHLY and CDR2 FYNNEI. The CDR3 has 13 residues. CDR3 amino acids: CASSIGRERELFF. The DNA of the CDR3 is TGTGCCAGCAGTATAGGCAGGGAAAGGGAGCTGTTTTTT.

This clonotype turned up a few times. The rearrangement joins TRBV6-1 to TRBJ2-1, with 15 bases lining up with TRBD2. The V segment lost 6 bases and the J segment 4 bases; nucleotides outside the gene matches: 13. In germline, CDR1 is MNHNS, CDR2 SASEGT. The CDR3 has 19 amino acids. Written as DNA, the CDR3 is TGTGCCAGCAGCCAAAGGTTTTATGGGACTAGCGGGAGGTACAATGAGCAGTTCTTC. Its translation: CASSQRFYGTSGRYNEQFF.

This clonotype was detected ten times or more. The DNA for the CDR3 is TGCGCCAGCAGCCCCACCACAGATACGCAGTATTTT. Amino acids: CASSPTTDTQYF. This chain joins TRBV5-1 and TRBJ2-3; no clear D. This CDR3 region has 12 residues. CDR1 and CDR2 (germline): SGHRS, YFSETQ. V was pared by 4 bases and J by 2 bases, with 5 bases between.

This clonotype was picked up many times. This chain joins TRBV11-2 and TRBJ2-7; maybe TRBD1 (6 bases). V lost 3 bases to trimming and J lost 1 base, with 10 bases between them. The CDR3 is 14 amino acids. Germline CDR1 SGHAT, CDR2 FQNNGV. This chain's CDR3 is CASSFFQGSYEQYF. The CDR3 bases are TGTGCCAGCAGCTTTTTTCAGGGGTCCTACGAGCAGTACTTC. The full variable domain, in which reference TRBV11-2 and TRBJ2-7 provide the parts outside the CDR3, is EAGVAQSPRYKIIEKRQSVAFWCNPISGHATLYWYQQILGQGPKLLIQFQNNGVVDDSQLPKDRFSAERLKGVDSTLKIQPAKLEDSAVYLCASSFFQGSYEQYFGPGTRLTVT.

CDR3 amino acids: CASSLAWTGSEQYF. DNA for the CDR3: TGTGCCAGCAGCTTGGCCTGGACAGGGAGCGAGCAGTACTTC. The V gene is TRBV5-6, the J gene TRBJ2-7, with 8 nucleotides matching TRBD1. Unmatched junction bases numbered 5, after V lost 0 bases and J lost 6 bases. CDR3 length: 14 residues. Germline CDR1 SGHDT, CDR2 YYEEEE.

This clonotype was counted at least ten times. The chain combines TRBV6-1 with TRBJ2-3; no clear D. V dropped 0 bases and J dropped 5 bases, with 6 bases sitting between them. Germline assignment: CDR1 MNHNS and CDR2 SASEGT. The CDR3 is 13 amino acids. DNA of the CDR3: TGTGCCAGCAGTGAAGCTCCGAGAGATACGCAGTATTTT. This codes for CASSEAPRDTQYF.

Concerning this clonotype itself: This clone may be a read error of a much larger clone one base away. The chain carries TRBV6-1 and TRBJ2-3; 7 bases match TRBD1. CDR1 and CDR2 (germline): MNHNS, SASEGT. The V and J ends lost 8 bases and 1 base, in that order; junction bases with no gene match: 12. CDR3 length: 16 amino acids. The CDR3 region is CASGRQQGMGTDTQYF. The CDR3 DNA sequence: TGTGCCAGCGGCCGACAACAGGGGATGGGCACAGATACGCAGTATTTT.

This clonotype was detected ten times or more. This chain connects TRBV6-5 to TRBJ2-7, with D unclear. Between the trimmed V and J ends, which lost 0 bases and 1 base, there was a span of 16 bases. The CDR3 consists of 17 residues. Germline V gives CDR1 MNHEY, CDR2 SVGAGI. The CDR3 protein is CASSYSGGSSSSYEQYF. The CDR3 nucleotides read TGTGCCAGCAGTTACTCGGGTGGCTCCTCATCATCCTACGAGCAGTACTTC.

In its sample, this clonotype was seen a few times. The chain employs TRBV29-1 and TRBJ2-1; D is possibly TRBD1 or TRBD2 (5 bases each). The CDR3 contains 13 residues. CDR1 SQVTM and CDR2 ANQGSEA come from the germline V gene. The CDR3 reads CSLRGDPYNEQFF. CDR3 in DNA: TGCAGTCTGAGGGGAGACCCCTACAATGAGCAGTTCTTC.

The chain is built from TRBV5-5 and TRBJ2-7; D possibly matches TRBD1 or TRBD2 (5 bases each). Germline V gene lookup returns CDR1 SGHKS and CDR2 YYEKEE (reference sequence). V lost 4 bases to trimming and J lost 2 bases, with 13 bases between them. This CDR3 is 14 amino acids long. The CDR3 DNA follows: TGTGCCAGCAGCCACCGGGACGGAACCTACGAGCAGTACTTC. Protein: CASSHRDGTYEQYF.

This clonotype was recorded at least ten times. This sequence joins TRBV19 and TRBJ2-1; 8 bases align to TRBD2. The CDR3 length is 14 residues. V dropped 3 bases and J dropped 5; count of bases not matched to a gene: 3. Per germline, CDR1 LNHDA and CDR2 SQIVND (reference sequence). The CDR3 nucleotides read TGTGCCAGTAGTATCGCGGGGGGAGACAATGAGCAGTTCTTC. Translation gives CASSIAGGDNEQFF.

This clonotype was found many times. The rearrangement links TRBV7-9 to TRBJ2-3, with 8 bases aligning to TRBD1. Germline assignment: CDR1 SEHNR and CDR2 FQNEAQ (reference sequence). The trim removed 11 bases at V and 2 bases at J, leaving 9 bases unmatched. This CDR3 has 14 residues. This chain's CDR3 is CAFTAGGFTDTQYF. The DNA of the CDR3 is TGTGCCTTCACGGCAGGGGGCTTCACAGATACGCAGTATTTT.